These 24 T cell receptor beta chains came from one sample sequenced in a study of cytomegalovirus exposure and HLA in healthy donors. PCR involved 60 Vbeta and 13 Jbeta primers. The assay was immunoSEQ multiplex PCR, and TCRdb's table has in-frame clones only and misses some. Of some 97,000 clones listed, around 75% are singletons. Sequencing used PBMCs. All receptors come from a male donor in good health and CMV-seropositive.

The chain couples TRBV29-1 to TRBJ1-4; 7 nucleotides align to TRBD1. Trimming at V came to 6 bases and at J to 8 bases, leaving 9 bases not matched to a gene. Germline V gene lookup returns CDR1 SQVTM and CDR2 ANQGSEA. This CDR3 is 13 amino acids long. For the CDR3, the DNA is TGCAGCGTCCGCCGGGACAGCGGAGAAAAACTGTTTTTT. Amino acid sequence: CSVRRDSGEKLFF.

A few counts support this clone. This chain joins TRBV4-1 and TRBJ2-1; no reliable D call. The CDR3 contains 15 residues. The germline V gene has CDR1 MGHRA and CDR2 YSYEKL. V lost 0 bases and J lost 4, with 10 bases in between. The CDR3 coding sequence is TGCGCCAGCAGCCAAGATACCAGTATTTACAATGAGCAGTTCTTC. The encoded protein is CASSQDTSIYNEQFF.

This chain joins TRBV6-1 and TRBJ2-5; 16 bases are shared with TRBD2. The CDR3 runs to 14 residues. CDR1 is MNHNS and CDR2 is SASEGT in the germline V gene. CDR3 bases: TGTGGGCGGGGACTAGCGGGGGGGCTAGAGACCCAGTACTTC. Translated: CGRGLAGGLETQYF.

Worth noting for this clone: Other DNA sequences in the same sample also yield this CDR3. The chain couples TRBV6-1 to TRBJ2-5; 7 bases map to TRBD1. This CDR3 has 14 amino acids. The germline gives CDR1 MNHNS, CDR2 SASEGT. V dropped 6 bases and J dropped 1; count of bases not matched to a gene: 5. The CDR3 DNA sequence: TGTGCCAGCAGCCAGGGACAGTCCCAAGAGACCCAGTACTTC. Encoded protein: CASSQGQSQETQYF.

The chain has TRBV5-4 and TRBJ2-1; TRBD2 matches 11 bases. The V gene's germline CDR1 is SGHNT and CDR2 YYREEE (reference sequence). With 2 bases clipped from V and 4 bases from J, the junction kept 8 bases outside the gene matches. The CDR3 contains 17 residues. The CDR3 DNA follows: TGTGCCAGCAGCTTCTTTAGCGGGGGGGCAGTGTACAATGAGCAGTTCTTC. It codes for CASSFFSGGAVYNEQFF. Variable domain in full (rest from reference TRBV5-4 and TRBJ2-1): ETGVTQSPTHLIKTRGQQVTLRCSSQSGHNTVSWYQQALGQGPQFIFQYYREEENGRGNFPPRFSGLQFPNYSSELNVNALELDDSALYLCASSFFSGGAVYNEQFFGPGTRLTVL.

The chain carries TRBV11-3 and TRBJ2-5, with 12 nucleotides matching TRBD2. The germline CDR1 and CDR2 sequences are SGHNT and YENEEA. CDR3 length: 16 amino acids. V shed 5 bases and J 3 bases; nucleotides not matched to a gene: 7. The CDR3 DNA sequence: TGTGCCAGCAGCCTTCGACTAGCGGGGGCCGAAGAGACCCAGTACTTC. Translating gives CASSLRLAGAEETQYF.

The J gene is TRBJ1-6, the V gene TRBV30, with D perhaps matching TRBD1 (6 bases). Trimming cost V 3 bases and J 4 bases, with 16 bases left between them. CDR1 and CDR2 from the germline V gene are GTSNPN and SVGIG (reference sequence). The CDR3 sequence is 16 residues long. The CDR3 DNA is TGTGCCTGGAGAGAGGTTCACGGGACATATAATTCACCCCTCCACTTT. It specifies CAWREVHGTYNSPLHF.

The chain carries TRBV4-3 and TRBJ2-7; 7 bases line up with TRBD1. Germline V gene data show CDR1 as LGHNA and CDR2 as YSLEER. Trimming at V came to 1 base and at J to 0 bases, leaving 3 bases not matched to a gene. The CDR3 is 15 amino acids. CDR3 bases: TGCGCCAGCAGCCAAGTTAGGGACAGCTCCTACGAGCAGTACTTC. Its protein product is CASSQVRDSSYEQYF.

This sequence joins TRBV19 and TRBJ2-7; 12 bases are a match to TRBD2. Germline CDR1 reads LNHDA; CDR2 reads SQIVND (reference sequence). The CDR3 totals 14 residues. Losses at the gene ends were 4 bases for V and 9 bases for J; bases not matched to a gene: 7. CDR3 residues: CASSTTSGGSGQYF. In DNA, the CDR3 is TGTGCCAGTAGTACAACTAGCGGGGGGAGTGGGCAGTACTTC.

V and J are TRBV7-2 and TRBJ1-6; 7 nucleotides agree with TRBD1. From germline, CDR1 is SGHTA and CDR2 FQGNSA. This CDR3 has 16 residues. V shed 5 bases and J 4 bases; nucleotides not matched to a gene: 8. CDR3 coding DNA: TGTGCCAGCAGCATTAAGCCGGGACAGTATAATTCACCCCTCCACTTT. It codes for CASSIKPGQYNSPLHF.

The genes are TRBV10-1 and TRBJ2-1, with 9 positions matching TRBD1. Looked up from germline, CDR1 is WNHNN and CDR2 is SYGVQD (reference sequence). There are 15 residues in the CDR3. The V gene end was trimmed by 3 bases and the J gene end by 5 bases; junction bases not matched to a gene: 5. The CDR3 DNA follows: TGCGCCAGCAGTGACCCGGGACAGGGAGACAATGAGCAGTTCTTC. Its translation is CASSDPGQGDNEQFF.

The chain combines TRBV10-1 with TRBJ2-5; perhaps TRBD2 as D (5 bases). Per the germline V gene, CDR1 is WNHNN and CDR2 is SYGVQD (reference sequence). V gave up 3 bases and J gave up 1 base, with 9 bases separating them. This CDR3 spans 14 amino acids. In DNA, the CDR3 is TGCGCCAGCAGTGAACTAGAGACCCAAGAGACCCAGTACTTC. Translation: CASSELETQETQYF.

Relative to its sample, this clone is medium-sized. The rearrangement joins TRBV13 to TRBJ2-7, with D perhaps TRBD2 (6 bases). The CDR3 contains 15 residues. The V gene's germline CDR1 is PRHDT and CDR2 FYEKMQ (reference sequence). The V gene lost 3 bases and the J gene lost 6 bases, with 18 bases spanning the gap. CDR3 protein: CASSFGTIGGCEQYF. DNA of the CDR3: TGTGCCAGCAGCTTCGGGACCATTGGGGGGTGCGAGCAGTACTTC.

This clone has more than one count but fewer than ten. This chain uses TRBV11-2 with TRBJ2-7, with TRBD1 as a possible D gene (6 bases). This CDR3 is 14 amino acids long. V lost 1 base, J lost 1 base, and 8 bases lay in between. Germline V gene data show CDR1 as SGHAT and CDR2 as FQNNGV. The CDR3 loop is CASSLVQGSYEQYF. DNA for the CDR3: TGTGCCAGCAGCTTAGTTCAGGGGTCCTACGAGCAGTACTTC.

The CDR3 bases are TGTGCCTGGAGTGCGACAGAGACTTCACCCCTCCACTTT. Amino acids: CAWSATETSPLHF. The chain is built from TRBV30 and TRBJ1-6; possible D gene TRBD1, 5 bases. The CDR3 is 13 residues long. Germline V lookup: CDR1 GTSNPN, CDR2 SVGIG (reference sequence). The V end lost 1 base, the J end lost 9 bases, and 10 bases lay between the germline ends. The complete variable domain, with remaining parts taken from reference TRBV30 and TRBJ1-6, reads SQTIHQWPATLVQPVGSPLSLECTVEGTSNPNLYWYRQAAGRGLQLLFYSVGIGQISSEVPQNLSASRPQDRQFILSSKKLLLSDSGFYLCAWSATETSPLHFGNGTRLTVT.

The chain has TRBV10-2 and TRBJ2-5; TRBD2 is a possible D gene (5 bases). Germline-derived CDR1 and CDR2 are WSHSY and SAAADI. This CDR3 has 13 residues. Trimming removed 6 bases from V and 5 bases from J, with 13 bases in between. The CDR3 region is CASSAVARETQYF. CDR3 in DNA: TGCGCCAGCAGCGCGGTAGCGCGCGAGACCCAGTACTTC.

This clone occurred a few times. The chain has TRBV4-3 and TRBJ1-3; no clear D gene. Germline loops: CDR1 LGHNA, CDR2 YSLEER. V was pared by 3 bases and J by 3 bases, with 6 bases between. The CDR3 length is 13 residues. The CDR3 is CASSQERGNTIYF. CDR3 DNA sequence: TGCGCCAGCAGCCAGGAGCGTGGAAACACCATATATTTT.

The chain is built from TRBV9 and TRBJ2-3; a possible D gene is TRBD2 (7 bases). Germline assignment: CDR1 SGDLS and CDR2 YYNGEE. Deletions cut 4 bases from V and 3 bases from J, with 18 bases between. The CDR3 contains 16 residues. The CDR3 spells CASSHPGGAGTDTQYF. In DNA form, the CDR3 reads TGTGCCAGCAGCCACCCTGGGGGGGCCGGAACAGATACGCAGTATTTT. Looking up the rest from reference TRBV9 and TRBJ2-3 gives the full variable domain: DSGVTQTPKHLITATGQRVTLRCSPRSGDLSVYWYQQSLDQGLQFLIQYYNGEERAKGNILERFSAQQFPDLHSELNLSSLELGDSALYFCASSHPGGAGTDTQYFGPGTRLTVL.

This clone was seen only a few times. The V and J genes are TRBV4-3 and TRBJ1-5, with TRBD1 as a possible D gene (6 bases). This CDR3 is 14 amino acids long. The V and J ends lost 3 bases and 6 bases respectively, with 12 bases between them. Germline V gene data show CDR1 as LGHNA and CDR2 as YSLEER. The CDR3 DNA sequence: TGCGCCAGCAGCCATGGCAGGGGCGGTCAGCCCCAGCATTTT. This encodes CASSHGRGGQPQHF.

V is TRBV27 and J is TRBJ1-2, with 10 bases matching TRBD1. This CDR3 spans 17 amino acids. Germline V gene sequence: CDR1 MNHEY, CDR2 SMNVEV (reference sequence). V was pared by 3 bases and J by 1 base, with 8 bases of the junction left unmatched. In DNA form, the CDR3 reads TGTGCCAGCAGTTTTCTGAGCCGGACAGGGGGTAACTATGGCTACACCTTC. This sequence encodes CASSFLSRTGGNYGYTF.

This clone was counted a single time. V gene TRBV7-9 combines with J gene TRBJ1-2; no definite D call. The CDR3 is 12 amino acids. V gave up 6 bases and J gave up 7 bases, with 12 bases separating them. The germline CDR1 and CDR2 sequences are SEHNR and FQNEAQ (reference sequence). CDR3 loop: CASSLPELGYTF. CDR3 DNA: TGTGCCAGCAGTCTTCCCGAACTTGGCTACACCTTC. Filled out from reference TRBV7-9 and TRBJ1-2, the complete variable domain reads DTGVSQNPRHKITKRGQNVTFRCDPISEHNRLYWYRQTLGQGPEFLTYFQNEAQLEKSRLLSDRFSAERPKGSFSTLEIQRTEQGDSAMYLCASSLPELGYTFGSGTRLTVV.

The chain joins TRBV9 to TRBJ1-3; D perhaps matches TRBD1 (6 bases). The CDR3 extends over 14 amino acids. Germline CDR1 reads SGDLS; CDR2 reads YYNGEE. The ends were cut back, 10 bases at V and 4 bases at J, with 18 bases in the middle. CDR3 loop: CASQEGGVGNTIYF. The CDR3 bases are TGTGCCTCCCAGGAAGGGGGAGTAGGAAACACCATATATTTT. Based on the CDR3 plus reference TRBV9 and TRBJ1-3, the full variable domain is DSGVTQTPKHLITATGQRVTLRCSPRSGDLSVYWYQQSLDQGLQFLIQYYNGEERAKGNILERFSAQQFPDLHSELNLSSLELGDSALYFCASQEGGVGNTIYFGEGSWLTVV.

The CDR3 bases are TGTGCCTGGAGTGTACGCTTGCGCAGGGGCGACACTGAAGCTTTCTTT. This translates into CAWSVRLRRGDTEAFF. This chain connects TRBV30 to TRBJ1-1, with TRBD1 as a possible D gene (6 bases). CDR3 length: 16 residues. Germline values: CDR1 GTSNPN, CDR2 SVGIG (reference sequence). Trimming shortened V by 0 bases and J by 3 bases, and 17 bases separated the two germline ends.

V is TRBV25-1 and J is TRBJ2-5; 7 bases agree with TRBD2. The J call could be wrong; TRBJ2-7 is a better fit for the DNA end. This CDR3 comprises 15 residues. Per germline, CDR1 MGHDK and CDR2 SYGVNS. The CDR3 DNA reads TGTGCCAGCAGCCCCCACAGGCGGGGGAACTACGAGCAGTACTTC. As protein: CASSPHRRGNYEQYF.